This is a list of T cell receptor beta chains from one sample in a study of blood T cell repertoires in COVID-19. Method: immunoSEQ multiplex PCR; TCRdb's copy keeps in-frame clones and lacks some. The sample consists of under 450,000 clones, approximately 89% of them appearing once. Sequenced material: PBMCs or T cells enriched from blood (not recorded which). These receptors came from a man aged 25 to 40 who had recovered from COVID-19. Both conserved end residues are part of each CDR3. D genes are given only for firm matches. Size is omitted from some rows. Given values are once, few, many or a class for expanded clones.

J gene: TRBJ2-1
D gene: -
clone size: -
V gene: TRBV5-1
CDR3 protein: CASSLGGSSYNEQFF
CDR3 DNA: TGCGCCAGCAGCTTGGGGGGCAGCTCCTACAATGAGCAGTTCTTC

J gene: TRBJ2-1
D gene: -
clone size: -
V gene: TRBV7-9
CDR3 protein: CASSLATDNEQFF
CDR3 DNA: TGTGCCAGCAGCTTAGCTACAGACAATGAGCAGTTCTTC

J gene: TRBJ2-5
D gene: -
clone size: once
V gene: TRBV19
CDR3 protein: CASSGQRQETQYF
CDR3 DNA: TGTGCCAGTAGCGGACAGCGACAAGAGACCCAGTACTTC

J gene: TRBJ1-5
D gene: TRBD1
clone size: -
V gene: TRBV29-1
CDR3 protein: CSVARDRGQPQHF
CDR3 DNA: TGCAGCGTGGCCCGGGACAGGGGTCAGCCCCAGCATTTT

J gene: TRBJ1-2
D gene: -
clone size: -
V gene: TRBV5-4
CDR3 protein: CASSLAGQGKFGYTF
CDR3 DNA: TGTGCCAGCAGCTTGGCCGGGCAGGGAAAATTTGGCTACACCTTC

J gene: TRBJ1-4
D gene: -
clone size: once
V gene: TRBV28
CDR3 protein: CASRSIRVLNEKLFF
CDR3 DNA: TGTGCCAGCAGGTCTATCCGGGTCCTTAATGAAAAACTGTTTTTT

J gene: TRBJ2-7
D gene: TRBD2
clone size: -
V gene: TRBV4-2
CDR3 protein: CASSQDRGGVAGLLSEQYF
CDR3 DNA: TGTGCCAGCAGCCAAGATAGGGGTGGGGTAGCGGGGTTACTATCCGAGCAGTACTTC

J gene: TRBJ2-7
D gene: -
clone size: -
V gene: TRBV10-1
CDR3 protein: CASSSAVGDEQYF
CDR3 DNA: TGCGCCAGCAGCTCAGCGGTTGGCGACGAGCAGTACTTC

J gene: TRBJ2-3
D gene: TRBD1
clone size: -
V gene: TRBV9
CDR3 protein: CASSPRQGFWADTQYF
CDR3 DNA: TGTGCCAGCAGCCCCCGACAGGGTTTTTGGGCAGATACGCAGTATTTT

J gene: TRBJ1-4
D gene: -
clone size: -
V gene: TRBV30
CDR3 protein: CAWSPQGGEKLFF
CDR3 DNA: TGTGCCTGGAGTCCCCAGGGAGGTGAAAAACTGTTTTTT

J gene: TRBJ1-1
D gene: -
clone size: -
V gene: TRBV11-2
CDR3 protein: CASSLDSWAFWEVTEAFF
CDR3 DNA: TGTGCCAGCAGCTTAGATTCATGGGCATTCTGGGAGGTCACTGAAGCTTTCTTT

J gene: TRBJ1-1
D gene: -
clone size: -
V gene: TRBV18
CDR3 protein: CASSTVHGATGEAFF
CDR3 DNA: TGTGCCAGCTCCACCGTGCATGGGGCGACCGGTGAAGCTTTCTTT

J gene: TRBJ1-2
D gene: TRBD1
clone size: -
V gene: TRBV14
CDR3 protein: CASSLRQGRDYGYTF
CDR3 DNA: TGTGCCAGCAGCCTCAGACAGGGGCGCGACTATGGCTACACCTTC

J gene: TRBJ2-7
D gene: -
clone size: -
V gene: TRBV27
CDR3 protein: CASSSPTKLGKEQYF
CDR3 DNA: TGTGCCAGCAGTTCCCCGACTAAATTGGGAAAAGAGCAGTACTTC

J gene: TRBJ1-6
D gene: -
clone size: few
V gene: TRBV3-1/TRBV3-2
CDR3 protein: CASSPSIGGPLHF
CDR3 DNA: TGTGCCAGCAGTCCTAGTATCGGGGGACCCCTCCACTTT

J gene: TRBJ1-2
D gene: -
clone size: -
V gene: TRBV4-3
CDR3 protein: CASSQGTGPNYGYTF
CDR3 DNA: TGCGCCAGCAGCCAAGGTACAGGACCTAACTATGGCTACACCTTC

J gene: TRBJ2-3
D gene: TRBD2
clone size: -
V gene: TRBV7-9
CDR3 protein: CASSLEGLAVDTQYF
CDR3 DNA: TGTGCCAGCAGCCTAGAGGGACTAGCGGTAGATACGCAGTATTTT

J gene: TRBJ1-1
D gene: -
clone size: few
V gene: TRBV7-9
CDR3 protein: CASSLGRNTEAFF
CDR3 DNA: TGTGCCAGCAGCTTAGGGAGGAACACTGAAGCTTTCTTT

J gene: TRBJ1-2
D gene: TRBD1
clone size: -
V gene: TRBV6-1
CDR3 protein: CASSEVGTGKYGYTF
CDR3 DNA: TGTGCCAGCAGTGAAGTCGGGACAGGGAAGTATGGCTACACCTTC

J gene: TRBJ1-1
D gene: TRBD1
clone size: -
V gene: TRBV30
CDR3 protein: CAWSLGQGMNTEAFF
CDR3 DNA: TGTGCCTGGAGTCTAGGACAGGGGATGAACACTGAAGCTTTCTTT

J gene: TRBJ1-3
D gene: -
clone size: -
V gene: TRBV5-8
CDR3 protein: CASFPHPNTIYF
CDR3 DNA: TGTGCCAGCTTCCCCCATCCAAACACCATATATTTT

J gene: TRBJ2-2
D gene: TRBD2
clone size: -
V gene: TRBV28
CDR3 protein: CASRISGPKTGELFF
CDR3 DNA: TGTGCCAGCAGAATTAGCGGGCCCAAAACCGGGGAGCTGTTTTTT

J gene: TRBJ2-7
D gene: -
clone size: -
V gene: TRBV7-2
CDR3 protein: CASSLDVATYEQYF
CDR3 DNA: TGTGCCAGCAGCTTGGATGTAGCTACCTACGAGCAGTACTTC

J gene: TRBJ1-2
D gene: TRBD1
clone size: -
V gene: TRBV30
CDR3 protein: CARRGTGASNYGYTF
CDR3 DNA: TGTGCCCGGCGGGGGACAGGGGCTTCTAACTATGGCTACACCTTC

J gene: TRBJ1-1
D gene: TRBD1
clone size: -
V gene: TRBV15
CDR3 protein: CATSRDRGMNTEAFF
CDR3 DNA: TGTGCCACCAGCAGAGACAGGGGGATGAACACTGAAGCTTTCTTT

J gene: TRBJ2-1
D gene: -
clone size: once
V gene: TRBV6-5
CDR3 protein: CASSTPRAYNEQFF
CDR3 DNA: TGTGCCAGCAGTACCCCCAGGGCTTACAATGAGCAGTTCTTC

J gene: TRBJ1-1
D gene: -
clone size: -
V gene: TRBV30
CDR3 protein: CAWSVGDSRTEAFF
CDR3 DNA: TGTGCCTGGAGTGTAGGGGACTCAAGGACTGAAGCTTTCTTT